The 24 T cell receptor beta chains below all came from one sample that was sequenced in a study of blood T cell repertoires in COVID-19. TCRdb's table, derived via immunoSEQ multiplex PCR, lists solely in-frame clones and lacks some. The table has about 100,000 clones, around 85% seen once. Sequencing was done on a sample of peripheral blood. The source is a woman older than 75 with active or convalescent COVID-19.

The chain uses TRBV6-6 and TRBJ2-7, with 12 bases aligning to TRBD2. Unmatched junction bases numbered 10, after V lost 5 bases and J lost 2 bases. Germline V gene lookup returns CDR1 MNHNY and CDR2 SVGAGI (reference sequence). CDR3 length: 17 residues. The CDR3 bases are TGTGCCAGCAGTCTATGGACTAGCGGGATTGGGGCCTACGAGCAGTACTTC. This gives the protein CASSLWTSGIGAYEQYF.

The chain joins TRBV7-9 to TRBJ2-1; TRBD1 might be the D (6 bases). V was shortened by 6 bases and J by 5 bases, with 20 bases between the two germline ends. Germline V gene data show CDR1 as SEHNR and CDR2 as FQNEAQ (reference sequence). This CDR3 region has 16 residues. CDR3 protein: CASSPTDRTDDNEQFF. The CDR3, as DNA: TGTGCCAGCAGTCCTACAGACAGGACCGACGACAATGAGCAGTTCTTC.

This clone has only a few counts. As DNA, the CDR3 is TGTGCCACCCATATTTACCCCCCGGGATTGAGCTCCTACGAGCAGTACTTC. Amino acids: CATHIYPPGLSSYEQYF. This chain connects TRBV2 to TRBJ2-7, with a possible D match to TRBD2 (5 bases). The V and J ends lost 10 bases and 0 bases respectively, with 25 bases between them. CDR3 length: 17 amino acids. Germline-derived CDR1 and CDR2 are SNHLY and FYNNEI.

V usage is TRBV4-2 and J usage is TRBJ1-3; D is unresolved. Trimming removed 1 base at V and 9 bases at J, with 10 bases between. Germline loops: CDR1 LGHNA, CDR2 YNFKEQ. The CDR3 is 13 amino acids. CDR3: CASSQGPRGTIYF. The CDR3 nucleotides read TGTGCCAGCAGCCAAGGGCCGCGAGGCACCATATATTTT.

This sequence joins TRBV9 and TRBJ2-5; 7 bases are shared with TRBD2. Trimming cost V 2 bases and J 5 bases; bases outside gene matches: 3. In germline, CDR1 is SGDLS, CDR2 YYNGEE. The CDR3 loop spans 13 amino acids. The CDR3 bases are TGTGCCAGCAGCGTTTTCGGGGGGGAGACCCAGTACTTC. Translated: CASSVFGGETQYF. Filled out from reference TRBV9 and TRBJ2-5, the complete variable domain reads DSGVTQTPKHLITATGQRVTLRCSPRSGDLSVYWYQQSLDQGLQFLIQYYNGEERAKGNILERFSAQQFPDLHSELNLSSLELGDSALYFCASSVFGGETQYFGPGTRLLVL.

The genes are TRBV2 and TRBJ1-5; D is perhaps TRBD1 (5 bases). This CDR3 is 13 amino acids long. V gave up 6 bases and J gave up 9 bases, with 15 bases separating them. Per the germline V gene, CDR1 is SNHLY and CDR2 is FYNNEI. The CDR3 sequence: CASRPGGSWPQHF. The CDR3 DNA reads as TGTGCCAGCAGACCCGGGGGGTCTTGGCCCCAGCATTTT.

This clone was picked up a small number of times. The V and J genes are TRBV19 and TRBJ2-7, with 9 bases matching TRBD1. The CDR3 covers 13 residues. The V segment lost 3 bases and the J segment 6 bases; nucleotides outside the gene matches: 3. Germline-derived CDR1 and CDR2 are LNHDA and SQIVND (reference sequence). The DNA of the CDR3 is TGTGCCAGTAGTATGGGACAGGGTAGCGAGCAGTACTTC. Residues: CASSMGQGSEQYF.

The chain uses TRBV7-2 and TRBJ2-5; TRBD1 agrees at 11 bases. The V gene end was trimmed by 2 bases and the J gene end by 7 bases; junction bases not matched to a gene: 3. CDR3 size: 14 residues. Germline-derived CDR1 and CDR2 are SGHTA and FQGNSA. The CDR3 region is CASSLRGTGGTQYF. The CDR3 DNA follows: TGTGCCAGCAGCTTAAGAGGGACAGGGGGGACCCAGTACTTC.

J is TRBJ2-5 and V is TRBV30, with TRBD1 matching 7 bases. V was pared by 5 bases and J by 5 bases, with 11 bases of the junction left unmatched. The CDR3 length is 14 residues. CDR1 and CDR2 from the germline V gene are GTSNPN and SVGIG (reference sequence). The CDR3 region is CAWLKGTVGETQYF. As DNA, the CDR3 is TGTGCCTGGCTAAAGGGGACAGTAGGGGAGACCCAGTACTTC.

This clone was counted once. The chain links TRBV2 to TRBJ2-7, with D possibly matching TRBD1 (6 bases). The CDR3 contains 14 residues. The V end lost 6 bases, the J end lost 7 bases, and 19 bases lay between the germline ends. CDR1 and CDR2 (germline): SNHLY, FYNNEI. The CDR3 here is CASRLESAGVEQYF. In DNA, the CDR3 is TGTGCCAGCAGGTTGGAGTCGGCAGGGGTAGAGCAGTACTTC.

V is TRBV7-2 and J is TRBJ1-2; D not resolved. The V gene's germline CDR1 is SGHTA and CDR2 FQGNSA. V was trimmed by 6 bases and J by 5 bases, leaving 10 bases between them. The CDR3 spans 12 residues. DNA of the CDR3: TGTGCCAGCAGTGACCGGGAGTATGGCTACACCTTC. Its protein is CASSDREYGYTF.

The V gene is TRBV30, the J gene TRBJ1-6; the match to TRBD1 covers 9 bases. CDR1 and CDR2 (germline): GTSNPN, SVGIG (reference sequence). This CDR3 contains 13 residues. The V and J ends lost 3 bases and 6 bases, in that order; junction bases with no gene match: 0. The CDR3 bases are TGTGCCTGGAGGGGACAGGGTAATTCACCCCTCCACTTT. It specifies CAWRGQGNSPLHF.

This rearrangement joins TRBV27 to TRBJ1-5, with a tentative D call TRBD1 (6 bases). The ends were cut back, 4 bases at V and 8 bases at J, with 12 bases in the middle. The germline CDR1 and CDR2 sequences are MNHEY and SMNVEV (reference sequence). The CDR3 totals 13 residues. This chain's CDR3 is CASSSHRAEPQHF. CDR3 in DNA: TGTGCCAGCAGTTCCCACAGGGCAGAGCCCCAGCATTTT.

This clone occurred once. This sequence joins TRBV25-1 and TRBJ1-1, with D unresolved. V dropped 0 bases and J dropped 6 bases, with 8 bases sitting between them. Germline V gene sequence: CDR1 MGHDK, CDR2 SYGVNS. The CDR3 spans 13 residues. The chain's CDR3 is CASSEYGRPEAFF. In nucleotides, the CDR3 is TGTGCCAGCAGTGAATACGGCAGGCCTGAAGCTTTCTTT.

The chain joins TRBV7-3 to TRBJ1-2; D uncertain. The CDR3 totals 13 residues. V was cut by 4 bases and J by 7 bases, with 13 bases left in between. Looked up from germline, CDR1 is SGHTA and CDR2 is FQGTGA. The CDR3 sequence: CASSSGGGSGYTF. CDR3 sequence (DNA): TGTGCCAGCAGCTCGGGCGGAGGATCTGGCTACACCTTC.

This clone occurred once. CDR3 loop: CASSEASTGSYEQYF. DNA of the CDR3: TGTGCCAGCAGTGAAGCTTCCACAGGCTCCTACGAGCAGTACTTC. V gene TRBV6-1 combines with J gene TRBJ2-7, with D perhaps matching TRBD1 (5 bases). Germline V gives CDR1 MNHNS, CDR2 SASEGT. The CDR3 spans 15 residues. Trimming took 0 bases from V and 0 from J, leaving 9 bases between them.

The chain links TRBV5-1 to TRBJ1-1; D is possibly TRBD1 (6 bases). The ends were cut back, 0 bases at V and 0 bases at J, with 24 bases in the middle. The CDR3 extends over 20 amino acids. CDR1 SGHRS and CDR2 YFSETQ come from the germline V gene. The CDR3 reads CASSLVLPFTGRAMNTEAFF. CDR3 coding DNA: TGCGCCAGCAGCTTGGTATTGCCGTTCACAGGGAGGGCGATGAACACTGAAGCTTTCTTT.

The chain recombines TRBV7-6 with TRBJ2-5; 7 nucleotides line up with TRBD1. This CDR3 contains 16 residues. V was clipped by 2 bases and J by 4 bases; unmatched bases: 10. Germline CDR1 is SGHVS and CDR2 is FNYEAQ. CDR3 nucleotide sequence: TGTGCCAGCAGCTTATTATCTTGGGCAGGGGGAGAGACCCAGTACTTC. This encodes CASSLLSWAGGETQYF.

The V and J genes are TRBV4-2 and TRBJ1-2; D gene unclear. This CDR3 is 15 amino acids long. CDR1 is LGHNA, CDR2 YNFKEQ, per germline. Trimming left V 1 base short and J 3 bases short, with 12 bases between. The CDR3 loop reads CASSQGAGVYYGYTF. The CDR3 nucleotides read TGTGCCAGCAGCCAAGGAGCCGGGGTCTACTATGGCTACACCTTC.

The chain has TRBV19 and TRBJ1-1; D is ambiguous. Germline CDR1 LNHDA, CDR2 SQIVND (reference sequence). The CDR3 has 11 amino acids. Between the trimmed V and J ends, which lost 5 bases and 4 bases, there was a span of 5 bases. CDR3 sequence: CASSLATEAFF. The CDR3 DNA follows: TGTGCCAGTAGTTTGGCCACTGAAGCTTTCTTT.

V and J are TRBV4-3 and TRBJ2-2; D possibly corresponds to TRBD1 (6 bases). The V gene's germline CDR1 is LGHNA and CDR2 YSLEER. The CDR3 spans 16 residues. V lost 2 bases, J lost 2 bases, and 12 bases lay in between. CDR3 DNA sequence: TGCGCCAGCAGCCAATCCTCAGGGGTAAACACCGGGGAGCTGTTTTTT. It is translated as CASSQSSGVNTGELFF.

This chain links TRBV7-2 with TRBJ1-6, with 8 bases that match TRBD1. The CDR3 is made up of 14 amino acids. Germline CDR1 is SGHTA and CDR2 is FQGNSA. Trimming took 2 bases from V and 11 from J; bases not matched to a gene: 5. The CDR3 sequence: CASSLRDRGAPLHF. In DNA, the CDR3 is TGTGCCAGCAGCTTAAGAGACAGGGGTGCACCCCTCCACTTT.

On this clone: The junction does not match germline at one end; this may be a read error. This rearrangement joins TRBV28 to TRBJ1-1; possible D gene TRBD1, 5 bases. The germline gives CDR1 MDHEN, CDR2 SYDVKM. The CDR3 is 12 amino acids. The CDR3 region has the DNA TGTGCCAGCAGTTTACGGGGGGTGGTGAGTCTCTTT. This encodes CASSLRGVVSLF. Full variable domain (outside the CDR3, taken from reference TRBV28 and TRBJ1-1): DVKVTQSSRYLVKRTGEKVFLECVQDMDHENMFWYRQDPGLGLRLIYFSYDVKMKEKGDIPEGYSVSREKKERFSLILESASTNQTSMYLCASSLRGVVSLFGQGTRLTVV.

This clone was detected a few times. The gene calls are TRBV11-2 and TRBJ1-3, with D unresolved. Trimming cost V 4 bases and J 0 bases, with 13 bases left between them. The CDR3 covers 16 residues. The germline CDR1 and CDR2 sequences are SGHAT and FQNNGV. CDR3 amino acids: CASSYSVSVSGNTIYF. The CDR3 nucleotides are TGTGCCAGCAGCTATTCCGTATCGGTCTCTGGAAACACCATATATTTT.